The 2 T cell receptor beta chains listed next were all sequenced from one sample in a study of T cell responses to AZD1222 COVID-19 vaccine. The protocol was immunoSEQ multiplex PCR, while the TCRdb copy is restricted to in-frame clones and leaves out a portion. This sample yields approximately 160,000 clones, of which just over 90% are seen a single time; approximately 2.9% belongs to the top ten. This material consisted of peripheral blood, taken on day 0 of AZD1222 vaccination. The receptors originated from an adult in good health.

The CDR3 DNA sequence: TGTGCCAGCAGCGTAGGCGTGAGCTCCTACAATGAGCAGTTCTTC. It specifies CASSVGVSSYNEQFF. The chain is built from TRBV9 and TRBJ2-1; the D is unclear. The V gene lost 0 bases and the J gene lost 0 bases, with 7 bases spanning the gap. The CDR3 consists of 15 residues. Germline values: CDR1 SGDLS, CDR2 YYNGEE.

The V and J genes are TRBV25-1 and TRBJ1-2; D is possibly TRBD1 (6 bases). V was pared by 2 bases and J by 5 bases, with 18 bases between. The CDR3 runs to 16 residues. The germline gives CDR1 MGHDK, CDR2 SYGVNS. This CDR3 is CASSEPGTPSGYGYTF. CDR3 bases: TGTGCCAGCAGTGAACCCGGGACACCGAGTGGATATGGCTACACCTTC.